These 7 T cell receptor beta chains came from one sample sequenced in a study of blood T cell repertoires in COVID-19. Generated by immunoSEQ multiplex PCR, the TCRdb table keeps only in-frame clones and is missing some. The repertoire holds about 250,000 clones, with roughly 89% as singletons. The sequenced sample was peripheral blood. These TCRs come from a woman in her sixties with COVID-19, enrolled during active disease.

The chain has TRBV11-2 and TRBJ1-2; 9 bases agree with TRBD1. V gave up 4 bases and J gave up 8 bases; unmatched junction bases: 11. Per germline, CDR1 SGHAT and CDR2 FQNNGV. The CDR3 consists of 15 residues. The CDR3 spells CASSYRTGVVEGYTF. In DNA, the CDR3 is TGTGCCAGCAGCTATCGGACAGGGGTTGTAGAAGGCTACACCTTC.

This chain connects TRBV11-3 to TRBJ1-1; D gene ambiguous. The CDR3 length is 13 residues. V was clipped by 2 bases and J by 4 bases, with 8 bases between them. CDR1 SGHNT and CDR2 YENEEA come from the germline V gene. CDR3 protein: CASSLSEGTEAFF. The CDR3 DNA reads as TGTGCCAGCAGCTTATCAGAGGGCACTGAAGCTTTCTTT.

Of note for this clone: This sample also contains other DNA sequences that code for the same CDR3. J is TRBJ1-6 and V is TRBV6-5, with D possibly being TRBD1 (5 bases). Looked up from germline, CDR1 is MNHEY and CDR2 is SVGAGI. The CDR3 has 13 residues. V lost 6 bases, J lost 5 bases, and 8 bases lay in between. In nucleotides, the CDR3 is TGTGCCAGCAGGGGGCAGGATAATTCACCCCTCCACTTT. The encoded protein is CASRGQDNSPLHF.

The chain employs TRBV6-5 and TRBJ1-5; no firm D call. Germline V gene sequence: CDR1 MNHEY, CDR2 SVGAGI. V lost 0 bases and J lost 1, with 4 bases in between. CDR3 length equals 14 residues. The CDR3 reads CASSYSRSNQPQHF. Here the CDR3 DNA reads TGTGCCAGCAGTTACTCGCGAAGCAATCAGCCCCAGCATTTT.

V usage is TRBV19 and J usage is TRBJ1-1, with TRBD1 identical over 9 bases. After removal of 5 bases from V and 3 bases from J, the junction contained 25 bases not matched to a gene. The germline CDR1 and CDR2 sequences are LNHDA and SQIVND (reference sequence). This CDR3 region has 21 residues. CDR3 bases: TGTGCCAGTAGTTCCTACGGGACAGGGCTAGGCTTGACAATGGGGCACACTGAAGCTTTCTTT. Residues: CASSSYGTGLGLTMGHTEAFF.

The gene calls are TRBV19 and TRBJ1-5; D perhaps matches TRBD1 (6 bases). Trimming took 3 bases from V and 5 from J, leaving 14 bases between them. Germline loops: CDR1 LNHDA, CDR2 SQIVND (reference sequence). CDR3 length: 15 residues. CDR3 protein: CASSIGRGRDQPQHF. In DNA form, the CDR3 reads TGTGCCAGTAGTATCGGCAGGGGACGGGATCAGCCCCAGCATTTT.

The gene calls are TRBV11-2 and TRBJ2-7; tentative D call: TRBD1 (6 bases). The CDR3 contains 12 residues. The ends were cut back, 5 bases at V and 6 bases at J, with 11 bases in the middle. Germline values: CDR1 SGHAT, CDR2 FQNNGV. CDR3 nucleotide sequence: TGTGCCAGCAGCCAGGGGTCCGGCGAGCAGTACTTC. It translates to CASSQGSGEQYF. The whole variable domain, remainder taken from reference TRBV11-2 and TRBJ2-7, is EAGVAQSPRYKIIEKRQSVAFWCNPISGHATLYWYQQILGQGPKLLIQFQNNGVVDDSQLPKDRFSAERLKGVDSTLKIQPAKLEDSAVYLCASSQGSGEQYFGPGTRLTVT.